The 5 T cell receptor beta chains below all came from one sample that was sequenced in a study of human T cells and chemical hapten exposure. Time point noted: pre-sensitization, week 0. Treatment in this sample: therapeutic diphenylcyclopropenone sensitization with weekly scalp DPC. TCRdb called the RACE reads again in MiXCR, with one record for every CDR3 protein. The sample contains roughly 100,000 distinct CDR3 sequences, 9.5% to 15% of which appear only once. The specimen was whole blood, collected in connection with sensitization to the hapten diphenylcyclopropenone (DPC). Receptor source: a woman between 50 and 59 years old with alopecia areata. Some clones in this sample may be carry-over from other donors' samples.

This clonotype was counted only a few times. The V gene is TRBV21-1, the J gene TRBJ1-5; TRBD1, the D gene given by the table, was not confirmed from the DNA. TRBV21-1 is annotated as a pseudogene. The CDR3 consists of 17 residues. This CDR3 is CASSKEARNSPGEPQHF. CDR3 DNA sequence: TGTGCCAGCAGCAAAGAGGCCCGTAATTCCCCCGGGGAGCCCCAGCATTTT.

This clonotype has more than one count but fewer than ten. This rearrangement joins TRBV4-2 to TRBJ2-6, with D perhaps TRBD1 (6 bases). The CDR3 length is 19 residues. The germline V and J ends were trimmed by 2 bases and 1 base, with 18 bases remaining between them. The germline V gene has CDR1 LGHNA and CDR2 YNFKEQ. This CDR3 is CASSQLGDTSESGANVLTF. DNA of the CDR3: TGTGCCAGCAGCCAACTGGGGGACACGTCCGAATCTGGGGCCAACGTCCTGACTTTC.

Only a few counts were recorded for this clonotype. The rearrangement joins TRBV18 to TRBJ1-1; 7 nucleotides match TRBD1. Germline CDR1 KGHSH, CDR2 LQKENI. The ends lost 6 bases at V and 4 bases at J; junction bases unmatched: 11. The CDR3 length is 15 residues. The CDR3 nucleotides read TGTGCCAGCTCCGACAGAGAGGGGGCGGTCACTGAAGCTTTCTTT. Translation gives CASSDREGAVTEAFF.

A remark on this clonotype: A much more abundant neighbour one base away suggests this may be a read error. The chain carries TRBV5-1 and TRBJ2-5; D ambiguous. The germline V gene encodes CDR1 SGHRS and CDR2 YFSETQ. This CDR3 is built from 14 residues. The chain's CDR3 is CANSTRTVQETQYF. CDR3 DNA: TGCGCCAACAGCACAAGGACGGTTCAAGAGACCCAGTACTTC.

CDR3 loop: CASSYGTEAFF. The CDR3 DNA reads as TGTGCCAGCAGCTATGGGACCGAAGCTTTCTTT. The V gene is TRBV7-9, the J gene TRBJ1-1; possibly TRBD1 for D (5 bases). Germline assignment: CDR1 SEHNR and CDR2 FQNEAQ (reference sequence). The CDR3 sequence is 11 residues long. The V gene lost 4 bases and the J gene lost 8 bases, with 8 bases spanning the gap.